Presented here are 25 T cell receptor beta chains from one specimen sequenced in a study of shared clonotypes between healthy human individuals. Clones were sequenced by immunoSEQ multiplex PCR, and TCRdb holds only the in-frame ones, with some missing. The sample includes roughly 2 million clones, roughly 94% of them seen just once. Naive CD8 isolation took CD45RO-negative cells positively selected for CCR7 and excluded terminally differentiated effector memory CD45RA+ cells. The specimen was naive CD8+ T cells sorted from blood. The receptors here all came from a man aged 18 to 30 in good health.

This clone was detected only once. The chain links TRBV7-8 to TRBJ2-7; no definite D call. V was trimmed by 5 bases and J by 2 bases, leaving 13 bases between them. CDR3 length equals 14 residues. Germline V gives CDR1 SGHVS, CDR2 FQNEAQ. In nucleotides, the CDR3 is TGTGCCAGCAGCGCCGAAGACGTAACCTACGAGCAGTACTTC. It specifies CASSAEDVTYEQYF. Supplemented by reference TRBV7-8 and TRBJ2-7, the full variable domain reads GAGVSQSPRYKVAKRGQDVALRCDPISGHVSLFWYQQALGQGPEFLTYFQNEAQLDKSGLPSDRFFAERPEGSVSTLKIQRTQQEDSAVYLCASSAEDVTYEQYFGPGTRLTVT.

This sequence joins TRBV10-2 and TRBJ2-1; TRBD2 matches at 11 bases. Germline values: CDR1 WSHSY, CDR2 SAAADI. The length of the CDR3 is 14 residues. J gave up 9 bases and V 6 bases, and 7 bases lay outside the gene matches. CDR3 coding DNA: TGCGCCAGCAGCCCGGGGACTAGCGGCGGTGAGCAGTTCTTC. Its protein is CASSPGTSGGEQFF.

The chain combines TRBV7-2 with TRBJ2-7; 9 bases line up with TRBD1. V shed 5 bases, J shed 0 bases, and the junction held 14 bases outside the gene matches. The CDR3 is made up of 18 amino acids. Germline V CDR1 and CDR2: SGHTA, FQGNSA. The CDR3 loop reads CASSDPGQGSKSSYEQYF. CDR3 bases: TGTGCCAGCAGCGATCCGGGACAGGGATCTAAAAGCTCCTACGAGCAGTACTTC.

The chain is built from TRBV7-9 and TRBJ2-2; weak D call: TRBD2 (5 bases). This CDR3 spans 15 amino acids. The V end was cut by 3 bases, the J end by 0 bases, with 8 bases between. Germline CDR1 SEHNR, CDR2 FQNEAQ (reference sequence). CDR3: CASSFSASNTGELFF. DNA of the CDR3: TGTGCCAGCAGCTTTAGCGCATCGAACACCGGGGAGCTGTTTTTT. The whole variable domain, remainder taken from reference TRBV7-9 and TRBJ2-2, is DTGVSQNPRHKITKRGQNVTFRCDPISEHNRLYWYRQTLGQGPEFLTYFQNEAQLEKSRLLSDRFSAERPKGSFSTLEIQRTEQGDSAMYLCASSFSASNTGELFFGEGSRLTVL.

The V call is TRBV27, the J call TRBJ1-6; tentative D call: TRBD1 (5 bases). This CDR3 comprises 16 residues. The ends were cut back, 2 bases at V and 3 bases at J, with 11 bases in the middle. CDR1 is MNHEY, CDR2 SMNVEV, per germline (reference sequence). CDR3 sequence (DNA): TGTGCCAGCAGTTTAAGGGACCCAAGCTATAATTCACCCCTCCACTTT. Protein sequence: CASSLRDPSYNSPLHF.

This sequence joins TRBV5-4 and TRBJ2-2; D unclear. The germline V gene encodes CDR1 SGHNT and CDR2 YYREEE (reference sequence). CDR3 length equals 16 residues. Trimming left V 3 bases short and J 0 bases short, with 12 bases between. CDR3 in amino acids: CASSSRTSANTGELFF. In DNA form, the CDR3 reads TGTGCCAGCAGCTCCCGTACGTCTGCGAACACCGGGGAGCTGTTTTTT.

This clone was counted once. This chain uses TRBV2 with TRBJ2-7; D perhaps matches TRBD2 (5 bases). Germline CDR1 SNHLY, CDR2 FYNNEI. Trimming took off 6 bases at V and 3 bases at J, with 15 bases between the two ends. The CDR3 contains 14 residues. For the CDR3, the DNA is TGTGCCAGCAGCGGAGCGGAATCGATCTACGAGCAGTACTTC. Amino acids: CASSGAESIYEQYF.

The rearrangement uses TRBV5-4 and TRBJ2-7, with D perhaps matching TRBD2 (5 bases). This CDR3 has 14 residues. V was shortened by 1 base and J by 3 bases, with 11 bases between the two germline ends. CDR1 and CDR2 (germline): SGHNT, YYREEE (reference sequence). This CDR3 is CASSLSGRDYEQYF. CDR3 bases: TGTGCCAGCAGCTTGAGCGGCAGAGACTACGAGCAGTACTTC.

The CDR3 reads CASSLTRERTEAFF. The CDR3 DNA reads as TGTGCCAGTAGTCTTACGAGAGAGAGGACTGAAGCTTTCTTT. The chain has TRBV19 and TRBJ1-1; D is unresolved. The germline gives CDR1 LNHDA, CDR2 SQIVND (reference sequence). V gave up 5 bases and J gave up 5 bases, with 15 bases separating them. This CDR3 is built from 14 residues.

The chain couples TRBV27 to TRBJ2-7; possibly TRBD2 for D (5 bases). This CDR3 comprises 15 residues. V was shortened by 8 bases and J by 2 bases, with 19 bases between the two germline ends. Germline loops: CDR1 MNHEY, CDR2 SMNVEV (reference sequence). CDR3 nucleotide sequence: TGTGCCAGCTTCTCTCAGCCCGGGGTAACCTACGAGCAGTACTTC. Translating gives CASFSQPGVTYEQYF.

In regard to this clone: Other DNA sequences within the sample encode an identical CDR3. The rearrangement joins TRBV5-6 to TRBJ1-1; D remains ambiguous. The CDR3 runs 12 residues. Germline assignment: CDR1 SGHDT and CDR2 YYEEEE. Trimming shortened V by 4 bases and J by 3 bases, and 7 bases separated the two germline ends. The CDR3 DNA sequence: TGTGCCAGCAGCCTAAGGGACACTGAAGCTTTCTTT. Protein sequence: CASSLRDTEAFF.

The rearrangement joins TRBV6-5 to TRBJ2-2; D might be TRBD1 (5 bases). Germline V gene data show CDR1 as MNHEY and CDR2 as SVGAGI. Trimming stripped 5 bases from V and 7 bases from J, with 8 bases between. This CDR3 is 12 amino acids long. The CDR3 region has the DNA TGTGCCAGCAGTGCAGGGTTCGGGGAGCTGTTTTTT. Translated: CASSAGFGELFF.

The rearrangement joins TRBV5-4 to TRBJ2-1; unclear D gene. Between the trimmed V and J ends, which lost 4 bases and 8 bases, there was a span of 10 bases. The CDR3 covers 12 residues. Germline loops: CDR1 SGHNT, CDR2 YYREEE (reference sequence). The CDR3 is CASSPRWDEQFF. The CDR3 DNA is TGTGCCAGCAGCCCCAGATGGGATGAGCAGTTCTTC.

This rearrangement joins TRBV5-8 to TRBJ1-1; the D is unclear. V was clipped by 2 bases and J by 0 bases, with 8 bases between them. This CDR3 comprises 14 residues. CDR1 and CDR2 (germline): SGHTS, YDEGEE. The CDR3 bases are TGTGCCAGCAGCTTCTGGGCCTTGAACACTGAAGCTTTCTTT. Its protein product is CASSFWALNTEAFF. Together with reference TRBV5-8 and TRBJ1-1, the CDR3 gives the full variable domain: EAGVTQSPTHLIKTRGQQATLRCSPISGHTSVYWYQQALGLGLQFLLWYDEGEERNRGNFPPRFSGRQFPNYSSELNVNALELEDSALYLCASSFWALNTEAFFGQGTRLTVV.

The rearrangement joins TRBV7-9 to TRBJ2-7; D remains ambiguous. Germline V lookup: CDR1 SEHNR, CDR2 FQNEAQ (reference sequence). The CDR3 covers 13 residues. The ends were cut back, 1 base at V and 3 bases at J, with 7 bases in the middle. The CDR3 DNA follows: TGTGCCAGCAGCTTAGATTTGGTCTACGAGCAGTACTTC. Encoded protein: CASSLDLVYEQYF.

This chain joins TRBV11-2 and TRBJ2-3; TRBD2 matches at 11 bases. Germline lookup yields CDR1 SGHAT and CDR2 FQNNGV. The CDR3 sequence is 15 residues long. With 6 bases clipped from V and 5 bases from J, the junction kept 7 bases outside the gene matches. The CDR3 coding sequence is TGTGCCAGCAGTACGACTAGCGGGAACCTAGATACGCAGTATTTT. Protein product: CASSTTSGNLDTQYF.

The V gene is TRBV28, the J gene TRBJ2-7; possible D gene TRBD2, 6 bases. V lost 4 bases and J lost 0, with 10 bases in between. Germline V gives CDR1 MDHEN, CDR2 SYDVKM. The length of the CDR3 is 14 residues. CDR3 loop: CASSSWTNSYEQYF. CDR3 DNA sequence: TGTGCCAGCAGTTCATGGACTAACTCCTACGAGCAGTACTTC.

The chain links TRBV6-6 to TRBJ2-7; D perhaps matches TRBD1 (6 bases). The germline gives CDR1 MNHNY, CDR2 SVGAGI (reference sequence). This CDR3 has 10 amino acids. V lost 6 bases, J lost 9 bases, and 9 bases lay in between. The CDR3 DNA is TGTGCCAGCAGGGGACATCGGCAGTACTTC. Its translation is CASRGHRQYF.

The chain uses TRBV5-1 and TRBJ1-2, with D tentatively TRBD1 (5 bases). CDR1 is SGHRS and CDR2 is YFSETQ in the germline V gene. The V end lost 3 bases, the J end lost 3 bases, and 15 bases lay between the germline ends. The CDR3 length is 15 residues. The CDR3 loop is CASSSTVGSDYGYTF. CDR3 coding DNA: TGCGCCAGCAGCTCGACAGTAGGGTCCGACTATGGCTACACCTTC. Together with reference TRBV5-1 and TRBJ1-2, the CDR3 gives the full variable domain: KAGVTQTPRYLIKTRGQQVTLSCSPISGHRSVSWYQQTPGQGLQFLFEYFSETQRNKGNFPGRFSGRQFSNSRSEMNVSTLELGDSALYLCASSSTVGSDYGYTFGSGTRLTVV.

This CDR3 is CASSKGTGDADTQYF. In DNA, the CDR3 is TGTGCCAGCAGCAAAGGGACAGGGGACGCAGATACGCAGTATTTT. This chain uses TRBV21-1 with TRBJ2-3; the D segment call TRBD1 is taken from the table without a DNA check. TRBV21-1 is reported as a pseudogene. This CDR3 is built from 15 residues.

The chain is built from TRBV5-1 and TRBJ2-1, with D perhaps TRBD2 (5 bases). CDR1 is SGHRS and CDR2 is YFSETQ in the germline V gene. The CDR3 totals 14 residues. Trimming stripped 5 bases from V and 3 bases from J, with 12 bases between. The DNA of the CDR3 is TGCGCCAGCAGAGAGGGTGACGGCTACAATGAGCAGTTCTTC. Translating gives CASREGDGYNEQFF.

The rearrangement uses TRBV10-3 and TRBJ2-3, with TRBD2 as a possible D gene (5 bases). V was cut by 4 bases and J by 2 bases, with 13 bases left in between. Per the germline V gene, CDR1 is ENHRY and CDR2 is SYGVKD. The CDR3 extends over 15 amino acids. The CDR3 nucleotides read TGTGCCATCAGTGGGGAGCCCAGCTTCACAGATACGCAGTATTTT. It is translated as CAISGEPSFTDTQYF.

As for this clone: This same CDR3 is encoded by further DNA sequences in the sample. This sequence joins TRBV27 and TRBJ2-2; D not certain. Per germline, CDR1 MNHEY and CDR2 SMNVEV (reference sequence). Deletions cut 6 bases from V and 4 bases from J, with 3 bases between. The CDR3 is made up of 11 amino acids. The chain's CDR3 is CASRGTGELFF. The CDR3 DNA follows: TGTGCCAGCAGGGGCACCGGGGAGCTGTTTTTT.

The V and J genes are TRBV30 and TRBJ1-5; D may be TRBD1 (5 bases). CDR3 length equals 12 residues. The V end was cut by 6 bases, the J end by 4 bases, with 10 bases between. Per germline, CDR1 GTSNPN and CDR2 SVGIG (reference sequence). The DNA of the CDR3 is TGTGCCTGCGACAGATTTAATCAGCCCCAGCATTTT. Its translation: CACDRFNQPQHF.

The rearrangement links TRBV28 to TRBJ2-5; D perhaps matches TRBD2 (5 bases). There are 17 residues in the CDR3. CDR1 is MDHEN, CDR2 SYDVKM, per germline. Trimming stripped 3 bases from V and 2 bases from J, with 19 bases between. The CDR3 region has the DNA TGTGCCAGCAGTTTTTACGGGCCCTCGAGGGATCAAGAGACCCAGTACTTC. This codes for CASSFYGPSRDQETQYF.